This T cell receptor (beta chain) was captured in a study of blood T cell repertoires in COVID-19. Using immunoSEQ multiplex PCR, the repertoire was profiled, and TCRdb retains in-frame clones only, with some absent. The sample lists approximately 280,000 clones; about 88% were seen once. V lost 4 bases and J lost 11, with 12 bases in between. CDR3 length: 13 amino acids. CDR1 SNHLY and CDR2 FYNNEI come from the germline V gene. The chain recombines TRBV2 with TRBJ1-6; possible D gene TRBD1, 5 bases. The origin of this receptor is a human donor with COVID-19, enrolled during active disease. The donor label of this sample is uncertain. Sequencing was carried out using peripheral blood. As DNA, the CDR3 is TGTGCCAGCAGTGGGCAGGGCCGGACACCCCTCCACTTT. Translation gives CASSGQGRTPLHF.